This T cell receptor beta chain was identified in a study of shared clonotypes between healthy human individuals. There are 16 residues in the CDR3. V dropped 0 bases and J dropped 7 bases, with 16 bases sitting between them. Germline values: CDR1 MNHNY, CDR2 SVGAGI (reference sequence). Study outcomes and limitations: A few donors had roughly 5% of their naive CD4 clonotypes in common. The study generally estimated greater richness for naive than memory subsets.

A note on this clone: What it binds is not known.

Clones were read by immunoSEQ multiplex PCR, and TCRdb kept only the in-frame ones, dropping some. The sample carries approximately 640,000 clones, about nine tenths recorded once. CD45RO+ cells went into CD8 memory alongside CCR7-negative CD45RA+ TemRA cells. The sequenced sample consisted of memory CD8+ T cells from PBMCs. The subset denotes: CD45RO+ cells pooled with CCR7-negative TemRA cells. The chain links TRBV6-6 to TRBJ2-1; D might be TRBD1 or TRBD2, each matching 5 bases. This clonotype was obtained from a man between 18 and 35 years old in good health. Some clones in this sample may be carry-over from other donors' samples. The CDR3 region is CASSYSTTTEGNEQFF. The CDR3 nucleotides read TGTGCCAGCAGTTACTCGACCACGACAGAGGGGAATGAGCAGTTCTTC.